A selection of T cell receptor beta chains follows, all from one sample in a study of blood T cell repertoires in COVID-19. TCRdb's copy holds only in-frame clones and misses some; the assay was immunoSEQ multiplex PCR. The sample records approximately 45,000 clones, approximately 82% being singletons. Sequencing input: peripheral blood. Source of these receptors: a woman older than 75 with acute or convalescent COVID-19. The conserved cysteine and the conserved F or W are not part of the CDR3 here. Clone size, where shown, is once, few, many, or a class for clones that have expanded.

-	TRBV6-5	TRBJ2-1	ASSDGGKQF
-	TRBV2	TRBJ2-7	ASRYDSHLRSEQY
few	TRBV21-1	TRBJ2-7	ASNSGPPNYEQY
-	TRBV4-1	TRBJ1-1	ASSLRGQTMNTEAF
-	TRBV27	TRBJ1-1	ASSLGGGNTEAF
-	TRBV18	TRBJ2-5	ASSTSQGRQETQY
once	TRBV30	TRBJ1-2	AWRDRGESGGYT
-	TRBV3-1/TRBV3-2	TRBJ1-2	ASSQGRQGRGYT
-	TRBV27	TRBJ1-2	ASSWGGQGYGYT
-	TRBV4-2	TRBJ2-1	ASSQERGGRVSEQF
-	TRBV30	TRBJ1-2	AWSRDSSYGYT
-	TRBV27	TRBJ2-5	ASSPGQLYQETQY
once	TRBV13	TRBJ1-4	ASSLEGQPNEKLF
few	TRBV2	TRBJ2-7	ASKLLQGPYEQY
few	TRBV15	TRBJ2-5	ATSRATLPSAETQY
-	TRBV4-1	TRBJ2-4	ASSQERGTDPGNIQY
few	TRBV4-1	TRBJ2-7	ASSPGAAGGLYEQY
-	TRBV3-1/TRBV3-2	TRBJ2-7	ASSQDVAAYEQY